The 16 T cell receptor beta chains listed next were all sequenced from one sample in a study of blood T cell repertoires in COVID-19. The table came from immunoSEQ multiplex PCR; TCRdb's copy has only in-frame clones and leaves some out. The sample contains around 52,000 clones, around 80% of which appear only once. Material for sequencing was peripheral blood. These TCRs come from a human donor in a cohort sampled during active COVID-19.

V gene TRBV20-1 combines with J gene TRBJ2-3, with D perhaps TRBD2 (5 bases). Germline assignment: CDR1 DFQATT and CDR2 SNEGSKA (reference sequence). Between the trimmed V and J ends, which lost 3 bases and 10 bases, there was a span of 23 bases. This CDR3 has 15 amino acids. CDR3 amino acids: CSASRIGVALWAQYF. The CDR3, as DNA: TGCAGTGCTAGTCGTATCGGGGTAGCCCTTTGGGCGCAGTATTTT.

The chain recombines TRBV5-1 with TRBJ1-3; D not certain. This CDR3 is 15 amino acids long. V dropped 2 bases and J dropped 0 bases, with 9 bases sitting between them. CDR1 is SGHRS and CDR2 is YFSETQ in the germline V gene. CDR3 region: CASSLMTGSGNTIYF. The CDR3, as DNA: TGCGCCAGCAGCTTAATGACGGGCTCTGGAAACACCATATATTTT.

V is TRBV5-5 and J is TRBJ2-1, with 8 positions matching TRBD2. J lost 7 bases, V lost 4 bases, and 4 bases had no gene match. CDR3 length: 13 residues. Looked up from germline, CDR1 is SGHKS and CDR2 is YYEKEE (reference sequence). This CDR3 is CASSPGGGNEQFF. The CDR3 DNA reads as TGTGCCAGCAGCCCCGGGGGGGGTAATGAGCAGTTCTTC. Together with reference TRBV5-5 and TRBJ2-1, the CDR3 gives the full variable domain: DAGVTQSPTHLIKTRGQQVTLRCSPISGHKSVSWYQQVLGQGPQFIFQYYEKEERGRGNFPDRFSARQFPNYSSELNVNALLLGDSALYLCASSPGGGNEQFFGPGTRLTVL.

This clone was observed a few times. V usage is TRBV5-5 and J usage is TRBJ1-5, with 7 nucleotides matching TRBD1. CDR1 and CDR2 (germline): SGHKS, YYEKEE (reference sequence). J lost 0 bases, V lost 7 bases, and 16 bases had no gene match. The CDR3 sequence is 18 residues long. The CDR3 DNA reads TGTGCCAGCGCCTTCACGACAGGGATCGGGGCTAGCAATCAGCCCCAGCATTTT. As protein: CASAFTTGIGASNQPQHF.

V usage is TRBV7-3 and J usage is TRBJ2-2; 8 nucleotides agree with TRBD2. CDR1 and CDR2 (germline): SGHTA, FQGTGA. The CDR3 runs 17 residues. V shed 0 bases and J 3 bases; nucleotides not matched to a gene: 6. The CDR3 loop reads CASSLTLGGADTGELFF. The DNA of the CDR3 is TGTGCCAGCAGCTTAACGCTCGGGGGGGCCGACACCGGGGAGCTGTTTTTT.

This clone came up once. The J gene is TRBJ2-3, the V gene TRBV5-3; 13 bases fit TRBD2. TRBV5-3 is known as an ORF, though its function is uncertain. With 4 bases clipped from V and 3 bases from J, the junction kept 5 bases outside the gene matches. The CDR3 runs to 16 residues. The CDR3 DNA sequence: TGTGCCAGAAGCCCCCCGACTAGCGGGGGGACAGATACGCAGTATTTT. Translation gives CARSPPTSGGTDTQYF.

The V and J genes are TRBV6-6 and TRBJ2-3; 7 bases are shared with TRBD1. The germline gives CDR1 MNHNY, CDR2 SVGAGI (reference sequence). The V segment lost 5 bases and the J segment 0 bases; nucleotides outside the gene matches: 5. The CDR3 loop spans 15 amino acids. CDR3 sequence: CASSIKGASTDTQYF. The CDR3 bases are TGTGCCAGCAGTATAAAGGGGGCTAGCACAGATACGCAGTATTTT.

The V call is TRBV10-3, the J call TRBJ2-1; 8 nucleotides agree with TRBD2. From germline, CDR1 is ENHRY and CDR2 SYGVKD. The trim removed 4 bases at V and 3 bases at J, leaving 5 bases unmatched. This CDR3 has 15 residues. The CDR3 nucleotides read TGTGCCATCAGTGCGGACGGGGGGGACTACAATGAGCAGTTCTTC. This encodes CAISADGGDYNEQFF.

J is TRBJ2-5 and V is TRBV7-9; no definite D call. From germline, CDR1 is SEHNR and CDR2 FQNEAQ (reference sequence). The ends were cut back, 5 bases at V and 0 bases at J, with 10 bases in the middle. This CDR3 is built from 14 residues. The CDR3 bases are TGTGCCAGCAGCCGAGCCGTAAACCAAGAGACCCAGTACTTC. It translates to CASSRAVNQETQYF.

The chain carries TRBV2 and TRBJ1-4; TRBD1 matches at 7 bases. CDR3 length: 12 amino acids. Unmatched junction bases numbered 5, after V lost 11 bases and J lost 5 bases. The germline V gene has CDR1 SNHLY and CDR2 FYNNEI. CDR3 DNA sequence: TGTGCCGGGGGGACAGAGAATGAAAAACTGTTTTTT. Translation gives CAGGTENEKLFF.

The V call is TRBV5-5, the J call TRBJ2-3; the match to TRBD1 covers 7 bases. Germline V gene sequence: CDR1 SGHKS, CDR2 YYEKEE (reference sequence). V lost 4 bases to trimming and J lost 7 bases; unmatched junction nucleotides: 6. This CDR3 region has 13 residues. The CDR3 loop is CASSQTGQNTQYF. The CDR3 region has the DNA TGTGCCAGCAGCCAGACAGGGCAGAATACGCAGTATTTT.

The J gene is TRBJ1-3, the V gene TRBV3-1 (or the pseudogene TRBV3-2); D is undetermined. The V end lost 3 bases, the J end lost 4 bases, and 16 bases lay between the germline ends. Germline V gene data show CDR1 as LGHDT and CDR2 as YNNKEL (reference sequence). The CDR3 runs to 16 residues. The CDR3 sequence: CASSQPKKLLGNTIYF. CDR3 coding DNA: TGTGCCAGCAGCCAGCCCAAGAAGCTACTAGGAAACACCATATATTTT.

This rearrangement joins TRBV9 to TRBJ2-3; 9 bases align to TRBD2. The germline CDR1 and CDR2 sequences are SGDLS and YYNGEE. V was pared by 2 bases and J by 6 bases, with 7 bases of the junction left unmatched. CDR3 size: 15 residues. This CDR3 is CASSVSGGPTDTQYF. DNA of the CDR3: TGTGCCAGCAGCGTTAGCGGGGGCCCAACGGATACGCAGTATTTT.

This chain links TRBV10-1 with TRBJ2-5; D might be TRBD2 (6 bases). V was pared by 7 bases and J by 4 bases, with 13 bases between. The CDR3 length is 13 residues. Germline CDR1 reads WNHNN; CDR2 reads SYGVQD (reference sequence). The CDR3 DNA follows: TGCGCCAGCACGAGCGGGTTAGGAGAGACCCAGTACTTC. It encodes CASTSGLGETQYF.

CDR3 in amino acids: CASNTRGSYNSPLHF. In DNA, the CDR3 is TGTGCCAGTAACACCAGGGGGTCCTATAATTCACCCCTCCACTTT. V usage is TRBV19 and J usage is TRBJ1-6, with 7 bases identical to TRBD1. CDR1 and CDR2 (germline): LNHDA, SQIVND (reference sequence). V shed 7 bases and J 1 base; nucleotides not matched to a gene: 4. There are 15 residues in the CDR3.

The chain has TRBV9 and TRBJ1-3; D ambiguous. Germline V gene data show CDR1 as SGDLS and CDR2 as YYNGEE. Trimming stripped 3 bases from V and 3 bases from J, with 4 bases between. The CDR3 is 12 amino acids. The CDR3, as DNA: TGTGCCAGCAGCGACGGTGGAAACACCATATATTTT. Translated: CASSDGGNTIYF.